Listed here are 27 T cell receptor beta chains from one sample, sequenced in a study of CD8 T cells in ankylosing spondylitis. Using its own MiXCR run on the 5' RACE reads, TCRdb lists one record per CDR3 protein. The table has around 210,000 distinct CDR3 sequences, approximately 7.6% seen once. Sequenced input: blood, either unsorted or a sorted T cell fraction (not recorded which). The receptor source for this set is a female donor with ankylosing spondylitis or in good health (not recorded which).

This clonotype appeared many times. The chain carries TRBV29-1 and TRBJ1-2; no clear D gene. The CDR3 contains 13 residues. V shed 4 bases and J shed 2 bases, with 11 bases lying between them. From germline, CDR1 is SQVTM and CDR2 ANQGSEA. CDR3 loop: CSVALRLNYGYTF. The CDR3 DNA sequence: TGCAGCGTTGCCCTCAGACTGAACTATGGCTACACCTTC.

With respect to this clonotype: Just one base apart from a much larger clone, this may be a read error. This chain connects TRBV20-1 to TRBJ2-4; D perhaps matches TRBD1 (6 bases). Germline values: CDR1 DFQATT, CDR2 SNEGSKA (reference sequence). The length of the CDR3 is 13 residues. The CDR3 DNA follows: TGCAGTCAGGGGTCCCGGGCCAAAAACATTCAGCACTTC. Translated: CSQGSRAKNIQHF.

This clonotype came up many times. The J gene is TRBJ2-2, the V gene TRBV24-1; a weak D match, TRBD2 (5 bases). Trimming pared 7 bases from V and 4 bases from J, leaving 9 bases between. The germline CDR1 and CDR2 sequences are KGHDR and SFDVKD. The CDR3 is 13 amino acids. CDR3 nucleotides: TGTGCCACCAGCGGCGGGCGCACCGGGGAGCTGTTTTTT. This codes for CATSGGRTGELFF.

The CDR3 DNA is TGTGCCAGCAGCTCAACTAGCGGGTTCTACAATGAGCAGTTCTTC. Translated, it gives CASSSTSGFYNEQFF. The chain uses TRBV7-2 and TRBJ2-1, with 9 bases aligning to TRBD2. The CDR3 is made up of 15 amino acids. Germline values: CDR1 SGHTA, CDR2 FQGNSA. With 4 bases clipped from V and 3 bases from J, the junction kept 4 bases outside the gene matches.

In its sample, this clonotype was seen many times. The V and J genes are TRBV12-3 or TRBV12-4 and TRBJ2-7; D is possibly TRBD1 (5 bases). V lost 7 bases and J lost 5, with 18 bases in between. The CDR3 is made up of 14 amino acids. The CDR3 here is CASTTRILGHEQYF. Written as DNA, the CDR3 is TGTGCCAGCACCACCAGGATACTGGGGCACGAGCAGTACTTC.

This clonotype was observed a handful of times. The genes are TRBV6-5 and TRBJ1-1; the D is unclear. This CDR3 has 14 amino acids. Trimming pared 0 bases from V and 3 bases from J, leaving 8 bases between. From germline, CDR1 is MNHEY and CDR2 SVGAGI. CDR3 DNA sequence: TGTGCCAGCAGTTACTCGTACAGATACACTGAAGCTTTCTTT. This sequence encodes CASSYSYRYTEAFF.

This clonotype was seen repeatedly, ten times or more. The chain employs TRBV2 and TRBJ2-1, with D hard to call. V lost 7 bases to trimming and J lost 9 bases, with 13 bases between them. Germline CDR1 reads SNHLY; CDR2 reads FYNNEI. This CDR3 has 12 amino acids. The CDR3 DNA follows: TGTGCCAGCACCCCGTTGACTGGTGAGCAGTTCTTC. Translation: CASTPLTGEQFF.

This clonotype was seen ten or more times. This chain uses TRBV20-1 with TRBJ2-1; D remains unclear. The germline CDR1 and CDR2 sequences are DFQATT and SNEGSKA (reference sequence). Trimming left V 3 bases short and J 4 bases short, with 13 bases between. The CDR3 covers 14 residues. The CDR3 protein is CSASSKQPYNEQFF. The DNA for the CDR3 is TGCAGTGCTAGTTCCAAGCAACCTTACAATGAGCAGTTCTTC.

This clonotype was seen at least ten times. The V and J genes are TRBV5-1 and TRBJ2-2, with 10 bases lining up with TRBD2. The germline CDR1 and CDR2 sequences are SGHRS and YFSETQ. V shed 4 bases, J shed 4 bases, and the junction held 4 bases outside the gene matches. CDR3 length: 15 residues. The CDR3 DNA reads as TGCGCCAGCAGCAGAGCGGGGGGGCCCACCGGGGAGCTGTTTTTT. Encoded protein: CASSRAGGPTGELFF.

Ten or more counts support this clonotype. V is TRBV18 and J is TRBJ1-1; D perhaps matches TRBD1 (5 bases). Trimming shortened V by 2 bases and J by 1 base, and 14 bases separated the two germline ends. The germline V gene encodes CDR1 KGHSH and CDR2 LQKENI. The CDR3 sequence is 16 residues long. The CDR3 coding sequence is TGTGCCAGCTCACCAGTAAGGGCCGGGGGGAACACTGAAGCTTTCTTT. As protein: CASSPVRAGGNTEAFF.

In this sample, this clonotype turned up many times. The V and J genes are TRBV10-3 and TRBJ2-5, with TRBD2 identical over 9 bases. With 7 bases clipped from V and 0 bases from J, the junction kept 0 bases outside the gene matches. Germline CDR1 reads ENHRY; CDR2 reads SYGVKD. The CDR3 is made up of 13 amino acids. The CDR3: CAITSGNQETQYF. DNA for the CDR3: TGTGCCATCACTAGCGGGAACCAAGAGACCCAGTACTTC.

This clonotype was seen ten or more times. V gene TRBV7-8 combines with J gene TRBJ1-6; D is ambiguous. The V gene's germline CDR1 is SGHVS and CDR2 FQNEAQ. V gave up 0 bases and J gave up 4 bases, with 10 bases separating them. This CDR3 contains 16 residues. CDR3 DNA: TGTGCCAGCAGCTTAGCGTCTGTACTATATAATTCACCCCTCCACTTT. As protein: CASSLASVLYNSPLHF. The full variable domain, its missing parts supplied by reference TRBV7-8 and TRBJ1-6, is GAGVSQSPRYKVAKRGQDVALRCDPISGHVSLFWYQQALGQGPEFLTYFQNEAQLDKSGLPSDRFFAERPEGSVSTLKIQRTQQEDSAVYLCASSLASVLYNSPLHFGNGTRLTVT.

The table lists this clonotype with many counts. V usage is TRBV11-3 and J usage is TRBJ2-1; the match to TRBD2 covers 10 bases. In germline, CDR1 is SGHNT, CDR2 YENEEA. Losses at the gene ends were 5 bases for V and 9 bases for J; bases not matched to a gene: 4. CDR3 length: 13 residues. CDR3 DNA: TGTGCCAGCAGCCCCCTAGCGGGAGCTGAGCAGTTCTTC. Translated: CASSPLAGAEQFF.

Comment on this clonotype: A much larger clonotype is one base distant, so this may be a read error. The chain couples TRBV18 to TRBJ2-7, with D hard to call. Germline-derived CDR1 and CDR2 are KGHSH and LQKENI. The length of the CDR3 is 15 residues. V gave up 7 bases and J gave up 0 bases, with 16 bases separating them. CDR3 coding DNA: TGTGCCAGCTGCCCCTCCGGTGTTAGCTCCTACGAGCAGTACTTC. It yields the protein CASCPSGVSSYEQYF. The whole variable domain, remainder taken from reference TRBV18 and TRBJ2-7, is NAGVMQNPRHLVRRRGQEARLRCSPMKGHSHVYWYRQLPEEGLKFMVYLQKENIIDESGMPKERFSAEFPKEGPSILRIQQVVRGDSAAYFCASCPSGVSSYEQYFGPGTRLTVT.

This clonotype was found many times. This sequence joins TRBV20-1 and TRBJ2-1; 7 bases are shared with TRBD2. This CDR3 spans 15 amino acids. Trimming at V came to 0 bases and at J to 0 bases, leaving 2 bases not matched to a gene. Germline loops: CDR1 DFQATT, CDR2 SNEGSKA (reference sequence). CDR3 nucleotides: TGCAGTGCTAGAGAAGGCGGGAGCTCCTACAATGAGCAGTTCTTC. Encoded protein: CSAREGGSSYNEQFF.

This clonotype was recorded many times. The J gene is TRBJ2-1, the V gene TRBV29-1; D is ambiguous. CDR1 SQVTM and CDR2 ANQGSEA come from the germline V gene. Between the trimmed V and J ends, which lost 3 bases and 2 bases, there was a span of 8 bases. CDR3 length: 13 amino acids. The CDR3 is CSVEVVPYNEQFF. The CDR3 nucleotides read TGCAGCGTTGAGGTCGTGCCCTACAATGAGCAGTTCTTC.

This clonotype came up many times. V gene TRBV6-2 or TRBV6-3 combines with J gene TRBJ1-2; D unresolved. CDR3 length equals 14 residues. The germline gives CDR1 MNHEY, CDR2 SVGEGT. V dropped 5 bases and J dropped 3 bases, with 13 bases sitting between them. Here the CDR3 DNA reads TGTGCCAGCAGTACCGGAGGTCAGGACTATGGCTACACCTTC. Translation: CASSTGGQDYGYTF.

This clonotype was counted ten times or more. In DNA form, the CDR3 reads TGTGCCAGCCGCCGGGAGGGAGCAGATACGCAGTATTTT. This codes for CASRREGADTQYF. J is TRBJ2-3 and V is TRBV12-3 or TRBV12-4; 8 nucleotides align to TRBD2. The CDR3 is made up of 13 amino acids. V dropped 8 bases and J dropped 4; count of bases not matched to a gene: 5.

This clonotype was found many times. The chain uses TRBV7-9 and TRBJ2-3; TRBD2 is a possible D gene (6 bases). The CDR3 spans 16 residues. Trimming stripped 5 bases from V and 4 bases from J, with 19 bases between. Germline V gene sequence: CDR1 SEHNR, CDR2 FQNEAQ (reference sequence). Here the CDR3 reads CASSPWTTLEADTQYF. The CDR3 DNA reads as TGTGCCAGCAGCCCATGGACTACCTTGGAGGCAGATACGCAGTATTTT. The full variable domain, completed using reference TRBV7-9 and TRBJ2-3, is DTGVSQNPRHKITKRGQNVTFRCDPISEHNRLYWYRQTLGQGPEFLTYFQNEAQLEKSRLLSDRFSAERPKGSFSTLEIQRTEQGDSAMYLCASSPWTTLEADTQYFGPGTRLTVL.

This clonotype was seen many times. The rearrangement joins TRBV7-2 to TRBJ1-5, with 8 nucleotides matching TRBD1. V shed 1 base, J shed 6 bases, and the junction held 5 bases outside the gene matches. Germline CDR1 SGHTA, CDR2 FQGNSA. The CDR3 has 15 amino acids. CDR3 nucleotides: TGTGCCAGCAGCTTAGGGACAGGGAAGAGTCAGCCCCAGCATTTT. It yields the protein CASSLGTGKSQPQHF. The whole variable domain, remainder taken from reference TRBV7-2 and TRBJ1-5, is GAGVSQSPSNKVTEKGKDVELRCDPISGHTALYWYRQSLGQGLEFLIYFQGNSAPDKSGLPSDRFSAERTGGSVSTLTIQRTQQEDSAVYLCASSLGTGKSQPQHFGDGTRLSIL.

This clonotype was observed at least ten times. The J gene is TRBJ2-1, the V gene TRBV27; D remains unclear. Germline CDR1 MNHEY, CDR2 SMNVEV (reference sequence). Trimming left V 8 bases short and J 0 bases short, with 14 bases between. The CDR3 totals 15 residues. The CDR3 DNA sequence: TGTGCCAGCGGCCCTGGACCCACCTCCTACAATGAGCAGTTCTTC. Amino acids: CASGPGPTSYNEQFF.

Many counts were recorded for this clonotype. The chain couples TRBV9 to TRBJ2-3; a weak D match, TRBD2 (6 bases). V lost 0 bases to trimming and J lost 0 bases, with 11 bases between them. Germline CDR1 reads SGDLS; CDR2 reads YYNGEE. This CDR3 spans 16 amino acids. For the CDR3, the DNA is TGTGCCAGCAGCGTAGATAGCGGAACTAGCACAGATACGCAGTATTTT. Translation: CASSVDSGTSTDTQYF.

This clonotype was observed at least ten times. V usage is TRBV12-3 or TRBV12-4 and J usage is TRBJ2-2; possible D gene TRBD1, 5 bases. V dropped 5 bases and J dropped 6 bases, with 10 bases sitting between them. There are 13 residues in the CDR3. The CDR3 spells CASSPPGPGELFF. The CDR3, as DNA: TGTGCCAGCAGTCCTCCAGGGCCCGGGGAGCTGTTTTTT.

Worth noting for this clonotype: Sequence at one end of the junction differs from germline and may be a read error. V is TRBV20-1 and J is TRBJ2-1, with 10 bases fitting TRBD2. The CDR3 consists of 17 residues. Germline assignment: CDR1 DFQATT and CDR2 SNEGSKA (reference sequence). CDR3 residues: CCARDPFSSGGYSEQFF. The CDR3 DNA follows: TGCTGCGCTAGAGATCCCTTCTCTAGCGGGGGATACAGTGAGCAGTTCTTC.

This clonotype was detected many times. The rearrangement links TRBV6-2 or TRBV6-3 to TRBJ2-5; D might be TRBD2 (6 bases). Deletions cut 0 bases from V and 3 bases from J, with 17 bases between. CDR1 is MNHEY, CDR2 SVGEGT, per germline. The CDR3 is 17 residues long. The CDR3 DNA sequence: TGTGCCAGCAGTTACTCCGACGGGGGAGAGGATGAAGAGACCCAGTACTTC. Translating it yields CASSYSDGGEDEETQYF.

In this sample, this clonotype turned up many times. This sequence joins TRBV7-2 and TRBJ2-7, with a possible D match to TRBD1 (5 bases). V was clipped by 2 bases and J by 5 bases, with 13 bases between them. The germline gives CDR1 SGHTA, CDR2 FQGNSA. The CDR3 extends over 14 amino acids. The chain's CDR3 is CASSLQWQGHEQYF. CDR3 nucleotide sequence: TGTGCCAGCAGCTTACAGTGGCAGGGCCACGAGCAGTACTTC.

This clonotype was counted ten times or more. The V and J genes are TRBV7-8 and TRBJ2-2, with a tentative D call TRBD2 (7 bases). V lost 5 bases and J 0 bases, leaving 13 bases between the germline ends. The CDR3 has 16 amino acids. Germline V lookup: CDR1 SGHVS, CDR2 FQNEAQ. CDR3 DNA sequence: TGTGCCAGCAGCAGGGGGGGGCAGACGAACACCGGGGAGCTGTTTTTT. Its protein product is CASSRGGQTNTGELFF.